The 11 T cell receptor beta chains presented below share a single source sample, sequenced in a study of monozygotic twins with inflammatory bowel disease (dated by TCRdb to the late 2010s). The library was made by 5' RACE. Sequencing instrument: Illumina HiSeq 2500. TCRdb reprocessed the reads into one record per CDR3 protein sequence, lacking DNA. The sample has under 150,000 distinct CDR3 sequences on record. 2.4% of the sample goes to the ten largest clones. The specimen sequenced was blood. These receptors all stem from a human donor with ulcerative colitis or Crohn's disease, or a healthy co-twin of an affected twin (not recorded which).

This rearrangement joins TRBV4-3 to TRBJ1-1; TCRdb's D call, TRBD1, is unchecked because there is no DNA. The CDR3 contains 15 residues. CDR1 is LGHNA, CDR2 YSLEER, per germline. CDR3 protein: CASSQDAGVVTEAFF.

This chain joins TRBV9 and TRBJ2-1; TCRdb's D gene call, TRBD1, goes unchecked for lack of DNA. The germline CDR1 and CDR2 sequences are SGDLS and YYNGEE. There are 18 residues in the CDR3. Here the CDR3 reads CASSVTRDREPSYNEQFF.

The V gene is TRBV20-1, the J gene TRBJ2-7; TCRdb indicates TRBD2, and absent DNA this call remains unverified. Germline CDR1 is DFQATT and CDR2 is SNEGSKA (reference sequence). CDR3 length: 19 residues. CDR3 in amino acids: CSARVSGTSGGRLSYEQYF.

The V and J genes are TRBV7-2 and TRBJ2-5; TCRdb returns TRBD1, unconfirmable since there is no DNA. CDR3 length: 15 amino acids. CDR1 is SGHTA, CDR2 FQGNSA, per germline. The CDR3 spells CASSSYLDREETQYF.

The rearrangement joins TRBV5-4 to TRBJ2-5; TCRdb's D call of TRBD2 is untestable without DNA. Germline V lookup: CDR1 SGHNT, CDR2 YYREEE (reference sequence). The CDR3 loop spans 16 amino acids. CDR3 in amino acids: CASSPSGQGLGETQYF. Looking up the rest from reference TRBV5-4 and TRBJ2-5 gives the full variable domain: ETGVTQSPTHLIKTRGQQVTLRCSSQSGHNTVSWYQQALGQGPQFIFQYYREEENGRGNFPPRFSGLQFPNYSSELNVNALELDDSALYLCASSPSGQGLGETQYFGPGTRLLVL.

The chain's CDR3 is CSASDRASYEQYF. V and J are TRBV29-1 and TRBJ2-7. Germline lookup yields CDR1 SQVTM and CDR2 ANQGSEA. The CDR3 runs 13 residues.

This chain links TRBV12-3 or TRBV12-4 with TRBJ2-1; TCRdb names TRBD2, which stays unverified in the absence of DNA. There are 13 residues in the CDR3. CDR3: CASSATRDTEQFF.

The gene calls are TRBV5-1 and TRBJ2-1; with no DNA, the TCRdb D assignment of TRBD1 cannot be verified. From germline, CDR1 is SGHRS and CDR2 YFSETQ. This CDR3 spans 15 amino acids. Here the CDR3 reads CASTILTGDYNEQFF.

V gene TRBV6-1 combines with J gene TRBJ2-5; TCRdb outputs TRBD2, but without DNA this stays unchecked. This CDR3 comprises 14 residues. The germline gives CDR1 MNHNS, CDR2 SASEGT. This CDR3 reads CASTSPHTQETQYF.

J is TRBJ1-6 and V is TRBV20-1. The CDR3 loop spans 12 amino acids. Germline CDR1 DFQATT, CDR2 SNEGSKA (reference sequence). The CDR3: CSARFNNSPLHF.

V gene TRBV7-2 combines with J gene TRBJ1-1; checking the TCRdb D call of TRBD1 is not possible without DNA. The CDR3 extends over 15 amino acids. From germline, CDR1 is SGHTA and CDR2 FQGNSA. The CDR3 sequence: CASSLIQGLNTEAFF. The full variable domain, in which reference TRBV7-2 and TRBJ1-1 provide the parts outside the CDR3, is GAGVSQSPSNKVTEKGKDVELRCDPISGHTALYWYRQSLGQGLEFLIYFQGNSAPDKSGLPSDRFSAERTGGSVSTLTIQRTQQEDSAVYLCASSLIQGLNTEAFFGQGTRLTVV.